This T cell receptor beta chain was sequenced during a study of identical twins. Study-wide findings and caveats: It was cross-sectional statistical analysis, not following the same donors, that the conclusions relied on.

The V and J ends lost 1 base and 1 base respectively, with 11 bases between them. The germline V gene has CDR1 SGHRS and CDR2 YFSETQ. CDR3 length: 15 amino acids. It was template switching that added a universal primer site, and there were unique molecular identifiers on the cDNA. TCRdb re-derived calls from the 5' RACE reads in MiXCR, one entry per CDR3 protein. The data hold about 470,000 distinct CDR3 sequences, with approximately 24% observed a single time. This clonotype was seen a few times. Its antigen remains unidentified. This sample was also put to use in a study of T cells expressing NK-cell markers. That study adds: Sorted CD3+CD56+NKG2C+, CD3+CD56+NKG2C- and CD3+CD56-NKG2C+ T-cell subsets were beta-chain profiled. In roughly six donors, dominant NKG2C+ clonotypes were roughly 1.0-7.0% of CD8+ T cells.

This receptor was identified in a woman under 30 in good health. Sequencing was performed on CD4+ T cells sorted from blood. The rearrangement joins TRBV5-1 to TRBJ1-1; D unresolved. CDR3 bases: TGCGCCAGCAGCTTGAGTCCGGGGAAGAACACTGAAGCTTTCTTT. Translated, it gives CASSLSPGKNTEAFF.